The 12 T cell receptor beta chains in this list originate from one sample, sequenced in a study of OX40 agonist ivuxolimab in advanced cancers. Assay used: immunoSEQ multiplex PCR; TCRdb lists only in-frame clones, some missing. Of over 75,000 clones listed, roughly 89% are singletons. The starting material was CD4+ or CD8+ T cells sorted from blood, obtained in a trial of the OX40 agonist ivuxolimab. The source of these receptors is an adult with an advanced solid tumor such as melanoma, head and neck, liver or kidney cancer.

The CDR3: CAWSVPGRGYTF. The CDR3 DNA reads as TGTGCCTGGAGTGTACCCGGGCGTGGCTACACCTTC. The chain employs TRBV30 and TRBJ1-2; D ambiguous. CDR3 length: 12 amino acids. Looked up from germline, CDR1 is GTSNPN and CDR2 is SVGIG (reference sequence). Trimming left V 0 bases short and J 7 bases short, with 9 bases between. The variable domain in full, with the rest retrieved from reference TRBV30 and TRBJ1-2, is SQTIHQWPATLVQPVGSPLSLECTVEGTSNPNLYWYRQAAGRGLQLLFYSVGIGQISSEVPQNLSASRPQDRQFILSSKKLLLSDSGFYLCAWSVPGRGYTFGSGTRLTVV.

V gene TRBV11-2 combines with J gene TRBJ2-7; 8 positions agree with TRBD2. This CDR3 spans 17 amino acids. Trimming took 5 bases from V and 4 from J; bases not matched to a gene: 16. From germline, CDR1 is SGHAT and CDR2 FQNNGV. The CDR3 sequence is CASSLLAGGAGLYEQYF. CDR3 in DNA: TGTGCCAGCAGCCTCCTGGCGGGGGGAGCGGGATTGTACGAGCAGTACTTC.

In DNA form, the CDR3 reads TGTGCCAGCAGCTTGAGGGGAATGGGCTACACCTTC. Its translation is CASSLRGMGYTF. The genes are TRBV5-8 and TRBJ1-2; D is perhaps TRBD1 (5 bases). V was trimmed by 1 base and J by 8 bases, leaving 9 bases between them. The CDR3 is 12 residues long. Germline values: CDR1 SGHTS, CDR2 YDEGEE. Drawing the rest from reference TRBV5-8 and TRBJ1-2, the complete variable domain is EAGVTQSPTHLIKTRGQQATLRCSPISGHTSVYWYQQALGLGLQFLLWYDEGEERNRGNFPPRFSGRQFPNYSSELNVNALELEDSALYLCASSLRGMGYTFGSGTRLTVV.

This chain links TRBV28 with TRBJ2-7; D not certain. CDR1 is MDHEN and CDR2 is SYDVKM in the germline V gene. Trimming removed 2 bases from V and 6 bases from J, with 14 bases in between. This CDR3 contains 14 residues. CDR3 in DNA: TGTGCCAGCAGTTTAATCAGTGGGTACGGCGAGCAGTACTTC. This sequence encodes CASSLISGYGEQYF.

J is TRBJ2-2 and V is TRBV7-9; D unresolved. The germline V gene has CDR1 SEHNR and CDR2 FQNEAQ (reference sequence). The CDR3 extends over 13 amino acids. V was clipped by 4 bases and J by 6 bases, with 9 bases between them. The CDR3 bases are TGTGCCAGCAGCTCAGTACAATCCGGGGAGCTGTTTTTT. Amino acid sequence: CASSSVQSGELFF.

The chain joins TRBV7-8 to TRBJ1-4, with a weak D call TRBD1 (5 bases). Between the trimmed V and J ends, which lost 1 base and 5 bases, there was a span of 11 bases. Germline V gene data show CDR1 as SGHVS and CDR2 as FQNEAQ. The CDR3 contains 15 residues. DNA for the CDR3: TGTGCCAGCAGCTTAGAAGACAGTCTGAATGAAAAACTGTTTTTT. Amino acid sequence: CASSLEDSLNEKLFF.

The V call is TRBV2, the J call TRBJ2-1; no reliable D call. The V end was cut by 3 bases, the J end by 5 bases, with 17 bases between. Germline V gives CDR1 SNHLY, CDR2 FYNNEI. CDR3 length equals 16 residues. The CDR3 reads CASSEVRGSENNEQFF. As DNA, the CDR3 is TGTGCCAGCAGTGAGGTCCGTGGGTCCGAAAACAATGAGCAGTTCTTC.

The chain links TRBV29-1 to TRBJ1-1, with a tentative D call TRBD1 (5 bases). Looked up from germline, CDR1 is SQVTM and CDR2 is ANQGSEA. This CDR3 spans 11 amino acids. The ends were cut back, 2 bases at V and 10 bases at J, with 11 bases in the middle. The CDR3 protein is CSVERARAAFF. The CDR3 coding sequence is TGCAGCGTTGAAAGGGCCAGGGCAGCTTTCTTT. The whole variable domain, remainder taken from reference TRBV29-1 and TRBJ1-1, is SAVISQKPSRDICQRGTSLTIQCQVDSQVTMMFWYRQQPGQSLTLIATANQGSEATYESGFVIDKFPISRPNLTFSTLTVSNMSPEDSSIYLCSVERARAAFFGQGTRLTVV.

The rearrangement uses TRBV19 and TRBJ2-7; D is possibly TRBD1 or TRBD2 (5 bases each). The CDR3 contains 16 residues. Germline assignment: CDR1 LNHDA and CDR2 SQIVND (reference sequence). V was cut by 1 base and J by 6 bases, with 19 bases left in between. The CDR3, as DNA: TGTGCCAGTAGTATAGGTCCGGGGACGGACATTTTCGAGCAGTACTTC. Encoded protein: CASSIGPGTDIFEQYF. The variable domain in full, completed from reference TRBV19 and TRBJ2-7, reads DGGITQSPKYLFRKEGQNVTLSCEQNLNHDAMYWYRQDPGQGLRLIYYSQIVNDFQKGDIAEGYSVSREKKESFPLTVTSAQKNPTAFYLCASSIGPGTDIFEQYFGPGTRLTVT.

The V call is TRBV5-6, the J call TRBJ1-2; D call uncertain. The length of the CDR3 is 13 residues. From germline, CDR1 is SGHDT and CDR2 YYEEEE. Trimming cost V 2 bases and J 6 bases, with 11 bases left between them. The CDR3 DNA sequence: TGTGCCAGCAGCTTTGTGGGTAATGATGGCTACACCTTC. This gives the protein CASSFVGNDGYTF.

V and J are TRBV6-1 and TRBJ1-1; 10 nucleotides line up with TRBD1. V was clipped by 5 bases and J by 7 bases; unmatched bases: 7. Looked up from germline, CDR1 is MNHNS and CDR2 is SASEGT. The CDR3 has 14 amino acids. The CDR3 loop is CASSRQGAVHEAFF. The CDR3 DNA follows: TGTGCCAGCAGTCGACAGGGGGCCGTACATGAAGCTTTCTTT.

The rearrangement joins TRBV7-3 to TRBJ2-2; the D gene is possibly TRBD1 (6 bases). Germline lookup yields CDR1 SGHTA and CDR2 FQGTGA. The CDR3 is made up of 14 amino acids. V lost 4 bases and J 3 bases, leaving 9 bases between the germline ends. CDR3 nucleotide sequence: TGTGCCAGCAGCTCAACAGGGTACACCGGGGAGCTGTTTTTT. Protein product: CASSSTGYTGELFF.